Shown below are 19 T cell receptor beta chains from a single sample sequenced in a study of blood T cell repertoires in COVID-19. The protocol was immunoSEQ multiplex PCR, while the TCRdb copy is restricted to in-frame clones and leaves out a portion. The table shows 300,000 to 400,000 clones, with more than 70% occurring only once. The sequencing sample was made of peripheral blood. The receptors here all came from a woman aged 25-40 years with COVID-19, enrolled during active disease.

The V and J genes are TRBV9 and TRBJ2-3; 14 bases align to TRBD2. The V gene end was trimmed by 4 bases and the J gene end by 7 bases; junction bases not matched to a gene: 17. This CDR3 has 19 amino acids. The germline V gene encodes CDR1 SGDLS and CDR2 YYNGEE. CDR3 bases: TGTGCCAGCAGCAAAGGACTAGCGGGGGGACAGATACGCGGGAATACGCAGTATTTT. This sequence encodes CASSKGLAGGQIRGNTQYF.

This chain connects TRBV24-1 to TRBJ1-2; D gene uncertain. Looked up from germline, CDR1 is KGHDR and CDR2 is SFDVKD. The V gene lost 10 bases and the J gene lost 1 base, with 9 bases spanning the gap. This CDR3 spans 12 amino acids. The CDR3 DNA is TGTGCCACTATTCAGGTTAACTATGGCTACACCTTC. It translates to CATIQVNYGYTF.

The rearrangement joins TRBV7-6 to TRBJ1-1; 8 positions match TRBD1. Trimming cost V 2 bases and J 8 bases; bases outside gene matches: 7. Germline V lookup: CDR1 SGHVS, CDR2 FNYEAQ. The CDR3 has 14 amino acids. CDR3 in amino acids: CASSLSGGPSEAFF. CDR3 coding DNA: TGTGCCAGCAGCTTATCAGGGGGCCCCTCGGAAGCTTTCTTT.

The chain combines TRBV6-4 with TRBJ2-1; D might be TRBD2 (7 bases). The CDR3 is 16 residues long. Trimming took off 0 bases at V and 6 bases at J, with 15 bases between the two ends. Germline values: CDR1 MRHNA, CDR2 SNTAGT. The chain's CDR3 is CASSDSVGGPFNEQFF. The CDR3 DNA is TGTGCCAGCAGTGACTCTGTGGGGGGGCCCTTCAATGAGCAGTTCTTC.

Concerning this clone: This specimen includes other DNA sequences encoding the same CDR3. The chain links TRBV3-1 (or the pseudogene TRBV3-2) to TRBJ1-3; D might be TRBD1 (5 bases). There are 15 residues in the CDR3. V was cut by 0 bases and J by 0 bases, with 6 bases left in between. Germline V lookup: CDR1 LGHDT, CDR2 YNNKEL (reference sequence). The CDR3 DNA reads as TGTGCCAGCAGCCAAGACAGGGTCTCTGGAAACACCATATATTTT. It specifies CASSQDRVSGNTIYF.

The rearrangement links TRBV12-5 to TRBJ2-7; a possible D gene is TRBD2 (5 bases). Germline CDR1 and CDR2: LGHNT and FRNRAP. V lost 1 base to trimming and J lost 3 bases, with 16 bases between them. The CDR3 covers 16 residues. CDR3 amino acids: CASGLALSPAGYEQYF. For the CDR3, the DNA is TGTGCTAGTGGTTTGGCCCTGAGTCCCGCGGGCTACGAGCAGTACTTC.

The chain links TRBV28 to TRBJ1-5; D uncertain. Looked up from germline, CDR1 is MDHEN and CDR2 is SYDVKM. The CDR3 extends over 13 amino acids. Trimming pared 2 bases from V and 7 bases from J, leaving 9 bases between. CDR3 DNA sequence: TGTGCCAGCAGTTTAGGAGGGATCCAGCCCCAGCATTTT. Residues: CASSLGGIQPQHF.

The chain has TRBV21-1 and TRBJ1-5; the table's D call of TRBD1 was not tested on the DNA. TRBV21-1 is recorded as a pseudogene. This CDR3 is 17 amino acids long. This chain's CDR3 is CASSKEHRGIGNQPQHF. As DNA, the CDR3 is TGTGCCAGCAGCAAAGAACACAGGGGGATAGGGAATCAGCCCCAGCATTTT.

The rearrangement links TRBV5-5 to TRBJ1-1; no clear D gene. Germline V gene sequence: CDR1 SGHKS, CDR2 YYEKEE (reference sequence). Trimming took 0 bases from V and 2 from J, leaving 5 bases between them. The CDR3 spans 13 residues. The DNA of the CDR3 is TGTGCCAGCAGCTTGGTCGTCAACACTGAAGCTTTCTTT. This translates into CASSLVVNTEAFF.

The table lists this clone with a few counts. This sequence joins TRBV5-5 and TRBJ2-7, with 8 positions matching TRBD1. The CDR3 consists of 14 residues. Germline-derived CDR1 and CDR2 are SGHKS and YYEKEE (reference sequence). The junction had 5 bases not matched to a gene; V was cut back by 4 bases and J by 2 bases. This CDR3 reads CASSSPDRAYEQYV. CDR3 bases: TGTGCCAGCAGCAGCCCGGACAGGGCCTACGAGCAGTACGTC.

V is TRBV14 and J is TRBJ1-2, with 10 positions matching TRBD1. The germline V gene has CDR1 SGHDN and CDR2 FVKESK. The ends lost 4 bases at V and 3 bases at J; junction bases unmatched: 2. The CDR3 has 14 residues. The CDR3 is CASSPGQGYYGYTF. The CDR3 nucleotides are TGTGCCAGCAGCCCGGGACAGGGGTACTATGGCTACACCTTC.

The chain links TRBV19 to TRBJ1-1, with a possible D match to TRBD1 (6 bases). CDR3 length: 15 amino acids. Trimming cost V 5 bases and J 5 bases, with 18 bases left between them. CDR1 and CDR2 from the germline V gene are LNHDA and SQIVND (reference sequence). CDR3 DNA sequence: TGTGCCAGTAGTCATAACGGCAGGGGATCAACTGAAGCTTTCTTT. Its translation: CASSHNGRGSTEAFF.

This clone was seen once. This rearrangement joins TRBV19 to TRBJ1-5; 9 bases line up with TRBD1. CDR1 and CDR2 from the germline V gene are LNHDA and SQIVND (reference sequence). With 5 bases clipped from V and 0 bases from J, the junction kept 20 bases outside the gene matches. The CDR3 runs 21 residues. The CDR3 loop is CASSAKLVGQGFLDSNQPQHF. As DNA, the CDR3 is TGTGCCAGTAGTGCTAAGTTGGTGGGACAGGGCTTTTTGGATAGCAATCAGCCCCAGCATTTT.

CDR3 amino acids: CASSFGTGSSYNEQFF. The CDR3 DNA follows: TGTGCCAGCAGCTTTGGAACAGGGAGCTCCTACAATGAGCAGTTCTTC. The chain combines TRBV7-9 with TRBJ2-1, with a tentative D call TRBD1 (6 bases). Looked up from germline, CDR1 is SEHNR and CDR2 is FQNEAQ (reference sequence). The V end was cut by 3 bases, the J end by 0 bases, with 12 bases between. This CDR3 has 16 residues.

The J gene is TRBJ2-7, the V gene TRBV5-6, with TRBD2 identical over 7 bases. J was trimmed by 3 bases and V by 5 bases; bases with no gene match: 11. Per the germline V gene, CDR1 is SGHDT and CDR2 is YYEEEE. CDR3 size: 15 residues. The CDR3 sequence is CASSRSGPGGYEQYV. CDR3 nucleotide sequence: TGTGCCAGCAGTAGGTCGGGACCGGGGGGCTACGAGCAGTACGTC.

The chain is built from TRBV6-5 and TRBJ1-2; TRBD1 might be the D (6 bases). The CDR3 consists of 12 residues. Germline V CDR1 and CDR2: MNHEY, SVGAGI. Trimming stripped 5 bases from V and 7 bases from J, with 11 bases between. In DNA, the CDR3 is TGTGCCAGCAGTAGGGAGGGGGGTGGCTACACCTTC. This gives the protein CASSREGGGYTF.

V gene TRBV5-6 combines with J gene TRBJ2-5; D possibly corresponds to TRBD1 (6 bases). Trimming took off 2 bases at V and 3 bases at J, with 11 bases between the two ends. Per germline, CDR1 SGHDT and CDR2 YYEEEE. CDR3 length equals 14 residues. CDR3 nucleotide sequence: TGTGCCAGCAGCTTTATGCCAGGGGAAGAGACCCAGTACTTC. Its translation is CASSFMPGEETQYF.

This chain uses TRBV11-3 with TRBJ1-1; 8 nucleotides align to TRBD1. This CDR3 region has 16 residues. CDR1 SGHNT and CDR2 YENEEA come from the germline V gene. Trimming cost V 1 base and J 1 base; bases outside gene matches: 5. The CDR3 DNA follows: TGTGCCAGCAGCTTAGTAACGGGACAGGAGAACACTGAAGCTTTCTTT. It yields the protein CASSLVTGQENTEAFF.

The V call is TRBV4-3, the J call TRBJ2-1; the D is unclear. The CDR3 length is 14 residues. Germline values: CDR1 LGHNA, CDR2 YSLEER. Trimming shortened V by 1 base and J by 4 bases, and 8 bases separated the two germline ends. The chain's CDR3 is CASSQASRYNEQFF. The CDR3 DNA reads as TGCGCCAGCAGCCAAGCGTCTCGTTACAATGAGCAGTTCTTC.